This TCR beta chain was captured in a study of blood T cells in healthy people across ages. Study-level points and caveats: Among T cells, TCR beta diversity per million cells dropped roughly linearly as age rose. It was the long-lived donors that had more naive CD4+ cells and higher diversity than aged donors.

With a J-beta primer mix and a sample-barcoded 5' primer, a second PCR ran about 7 to 12 cycles. TCRdb independently ran MiXCR on the 5' RACE reads; one entry per CDR3 protein. The sample has some 900,000 distinct CDR3 sequences; less than 35% are singletons. The sample, around 10 milliliters of peripheral blood, was drawn from each donor. The study isolated at least 7 million PBMCs from each sample. Germline V lookup: CDR1 SGHDT, CDR2 YYEEEE. This CDR3 region has 12 residues. Trimming cost V 3 bases and J 0 bases, with 3 bases left between them. In this sample, this clonotype turned up many times. Its target is unknown.

Sequencing was carried out using blood. This chain uses TRBV5-6 with TRBJ1-1; no reliable D call. This receptor was obtained from a woman of 80 years or more in good health. The CDR3 sequence: CASSWVNTEAFF. In DNA form, the CDR3 reads TGTGCCAGCAGCTGGGTGAACACTGAAGCTTTCTTT.